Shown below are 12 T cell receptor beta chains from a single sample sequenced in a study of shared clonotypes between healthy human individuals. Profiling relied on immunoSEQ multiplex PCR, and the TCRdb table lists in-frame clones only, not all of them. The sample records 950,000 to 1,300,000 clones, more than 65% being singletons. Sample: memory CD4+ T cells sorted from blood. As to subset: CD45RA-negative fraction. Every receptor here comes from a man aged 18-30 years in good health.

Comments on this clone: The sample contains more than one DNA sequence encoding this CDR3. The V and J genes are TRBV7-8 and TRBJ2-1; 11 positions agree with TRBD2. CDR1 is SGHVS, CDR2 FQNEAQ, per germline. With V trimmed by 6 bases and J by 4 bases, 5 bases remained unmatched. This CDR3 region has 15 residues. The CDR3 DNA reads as TGTGCCAGCAGTTCGGGGACTAGCGGATACAATGAGCAGTTCTTC. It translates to CASSSGTSGYNEQFF.

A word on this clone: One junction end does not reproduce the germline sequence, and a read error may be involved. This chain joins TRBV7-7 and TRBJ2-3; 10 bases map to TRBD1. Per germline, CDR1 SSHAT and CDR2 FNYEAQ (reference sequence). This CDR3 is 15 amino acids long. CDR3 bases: TGTGCTAGCAGCCCCCTGGGGACAGGGGTGGATACGCAGTATTTT. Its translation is CASSPLGTGVDTQYF. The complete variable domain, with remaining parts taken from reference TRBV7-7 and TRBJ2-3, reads GAGVSQSPRYKVTKRGQDVTLRCDPISSHATLYWYQQALGQGPEFLTYFNYEAQPDKSGLPSDRFSAERPEGSISTLTIQRTEQRDSAMYRCASSPLGTGVDTQYFGPGTRLTVL.

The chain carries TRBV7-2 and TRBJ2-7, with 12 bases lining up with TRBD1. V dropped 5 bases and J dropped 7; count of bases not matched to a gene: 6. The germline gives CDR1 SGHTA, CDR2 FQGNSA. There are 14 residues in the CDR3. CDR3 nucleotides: TGTGCCAGCAGCCTATGGGACAGGGGGCATGAGCAGTACTTC. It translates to CASSLWDRGHEQYF.

The CDR3 nucleotides are TGTGCCAGCTCACCATCGCTAGTAGCGGGGGACAATGAGCAGTTCTTC. Protein: CASSPSLVAGDNEQFF. The V gene is TRBV18, the J gene TRBJ2-1, with TRBD2 matching over 9 bases. The CDR3 sequence is 16 residues long. CDR1 is KGHSH, CDR2 LQKENI, per germline. Trimming cost V 2 bases and J 5 bases; bases outside gene matches: 7.

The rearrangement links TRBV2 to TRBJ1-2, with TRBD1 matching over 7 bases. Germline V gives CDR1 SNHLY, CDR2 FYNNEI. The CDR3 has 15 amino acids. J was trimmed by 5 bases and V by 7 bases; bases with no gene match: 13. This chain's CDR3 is CASTRTGTVLYGYTF. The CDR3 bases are TGTGCCAGCACCAGAACCGGGACAGTGTTATATGGCTACACCTTC.

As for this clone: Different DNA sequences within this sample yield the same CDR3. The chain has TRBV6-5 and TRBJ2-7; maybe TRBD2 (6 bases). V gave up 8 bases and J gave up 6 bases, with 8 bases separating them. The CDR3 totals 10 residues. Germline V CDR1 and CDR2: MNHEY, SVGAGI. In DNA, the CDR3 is TGTGCCAGCGGGCGGGGCGAGCAGTACTTC. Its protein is CASGRGEQYF.

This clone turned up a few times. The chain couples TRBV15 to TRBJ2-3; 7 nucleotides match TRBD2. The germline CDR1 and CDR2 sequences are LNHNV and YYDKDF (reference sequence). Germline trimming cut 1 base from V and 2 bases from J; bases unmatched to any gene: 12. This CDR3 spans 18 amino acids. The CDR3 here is CATSRGWGGSTHTDTQYF. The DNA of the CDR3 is TGTGCCACCAGCAGAGGATGGGGGGGAAGTACCCACACAGATACGCAGTATTTT.

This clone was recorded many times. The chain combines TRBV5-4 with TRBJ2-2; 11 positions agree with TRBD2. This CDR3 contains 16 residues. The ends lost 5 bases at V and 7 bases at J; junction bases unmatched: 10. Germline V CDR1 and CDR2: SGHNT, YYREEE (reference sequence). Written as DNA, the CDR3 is TGTGCCAGCAGTGCCGGGACTAGCGGCTTGAGCGGGGAGCTGTTTTTT. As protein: CASSAGTSGLSGELFF.

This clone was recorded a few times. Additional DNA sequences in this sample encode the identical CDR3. The CDR3 coding sequence is TGTGCCAGCAGCCAAGAGACCCAGTACTTC. The encoded protein is CASSQETQYF. The chain has TRBV2 and TRBJ2-5, with D hard to call. The V end was cut by 6 bases, the J end by 1 base, with 0 bases between. This CDR3 contains 10 residues. The germline CDR1 and CDR2 sequences are SNHLY and FYNNEI.

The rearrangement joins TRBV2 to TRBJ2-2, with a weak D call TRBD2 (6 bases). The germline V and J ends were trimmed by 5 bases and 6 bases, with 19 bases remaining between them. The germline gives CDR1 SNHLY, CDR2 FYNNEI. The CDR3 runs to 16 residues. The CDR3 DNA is TGTGCCAGCAGTCGGAACGGCGGGGCGGTCTCCGGGGAGCTGTTTTTT. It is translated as CASSRNGGAVSGELFF.

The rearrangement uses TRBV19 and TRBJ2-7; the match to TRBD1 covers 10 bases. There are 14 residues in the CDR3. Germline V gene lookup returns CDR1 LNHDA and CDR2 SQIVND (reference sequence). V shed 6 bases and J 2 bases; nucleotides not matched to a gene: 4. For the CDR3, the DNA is TGTGCCAGTAGCCCCGGGACAGGGGCCTACGAGCAGTACTTC. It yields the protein CASSPGTGAYEQYF. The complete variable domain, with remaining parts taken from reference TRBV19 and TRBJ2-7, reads DGGITQSPKYLFRKEGQNVTLSCEQNLNHDAMYWYRQDPGQGLRLIYYSQIVNDFQKGDIAEGYSVSREKKESFPLTVTSAQKNPTAFYLCASSPGTGAYEQYFGPGTRLTVT.

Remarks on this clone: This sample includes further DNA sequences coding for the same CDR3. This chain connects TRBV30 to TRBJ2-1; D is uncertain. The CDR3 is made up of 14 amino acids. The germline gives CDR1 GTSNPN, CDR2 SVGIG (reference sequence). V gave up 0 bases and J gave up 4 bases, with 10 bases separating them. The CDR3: CAWSVRGRYNEQFF. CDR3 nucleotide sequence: TGTGCCTGGAGTGTACGAGGCCGGTACAATGAGCAGTTCTTC.